Below, one T cell receptor beta chain is given with its context. Its antigen is not identified. The sample is drawn from a study of shared clonotypes between healthy human individuals. Overall study: Used for every donor were three CD4 naive, three CD4 memory, two CD8 naive and one CD8 memory plate. Whole-study findings and limits: Rarefaction revealed incomplete sorted-subset sequencing despite large depth.

Roughly 27,000 T cell genomes, or approximately 200 ng DNA, went into the sorted-subset replicate PCRs. The table came from immunoSEQ multiplex PCR; TCRdb's copy has only in-frame clones and leaves some out. Here the sample spans a few million clones, around nine tenths being singletons. A CD45RA+ naive subset and a CD45RA-negative memory subset were split from CD4+ cells. V was trimmed by 6 bases and J by 0 bases, leaving 18 bases between them. The CDR3 extends over 17 amino acids. Germline assignment: CDR1 SGHTA and CDR2 FQGNSA. The chain recombines TRBV7-2 with TRBJ2-1, with D unclear. The sample consisted of naive CD4+ T cells sorted from blood. As to subset: CD45RA+ positively selected. This sequence originates from a man aged 18 to 30 in good health. The CDR3, as DNA: TGTGCCAGCAGTTTCCGAGACGGGTGGAGCTCCTACAATGAGCAGTTCTTC. Translated: CASSFRDGWSSYNEQFF.